This T cell receptor beta chain was obtained from a study of shared clonotypes between healthy human individuals. Original processing notes: Junction-only immunoSEQ data arrived without quality scores, meaning filtering differed. Clones were read by immunoSEQ multiplex PCR, and TCRdb kept only the in-frame ones, dropping some. That table gives V, J and clone size, and the DNA gave D and trimming. The table has fewer than 650,000 clones, roughly 79% seen once. Sample: PBMCs. This sequence originates from a woman in her 40s in good health. Some clones in this sample may be carry-over from other donors' samples.

In DNA form, the CDR3 reads TGTGCCAGCAAGGGCGGGAGGGCCCGGGAGACCCAGTACTTC. Translation gives CASKGGRARETQYF. The chain combines TRBV28 with TRBJ2-5; 9 bases align to TRBD2. Unmatched junction bases numbered 8, after V lost 7 bases and J lost 5 bases. The CDR3 totals 14 residues. CDR1 and CDR2 (germline): MDHEN, SYDVKM.